This is a list of T cell receptor beta chains from one sample in a study of shared clonotypes between healthy human individuals. Clones were read by immunoSEQ multiplex PCR, and TCRdb kept only the in-frame ones, dropping some. The repertoire holds 1,500,000 or so clones, 98% seen once, with about 0.4% in the top ten. Sequenced input: naive CD4+ T cells sorted from blood. These receptors were taken from a man in his thirties or forties in good health. The CDR3 runs from the conserved cysteine through the conserved F or W. D genes are given only for firm matches. A row's size may be missing; if present it is once, few, many or a size class.

v_gene	abundance	j_gene	d_gene	CDR3nt	CDR3aa
TRBV11-2	.	TRBJ2-7	.	TGTGCCAGCAGCTGGCTCGGTGGCGGCTCCTACGAGCAGTACTTC	CASSWLGGGSYEQYF
TRBV27	.	TRBJ2-2	.	TGTGCCAGCAGTTTATTACACGGGGAGCTGTTTTTT	CASSLLHGELFF
TRBV7-2	.	TRBJ2-5	.	TGTGCCAGCAGCTTAGCCCCGGGGCGGGGTCAAGAGACCCAGTACTTC	CASSLAPGRGQETQYF
TRBV28	.	TRBJ2-7	.	TGTGCCAGCAGAGGAACAGGAAGCTCCTACGAGCAGTACTTC	CASRGTGSSYEQYF
TRBV15	.	TRBJ2-7	.	TGTGCCACCAGCAGTCCTCAGGGCCGGGCCTACGAGCAGTACTTC	CATSSPQGRAYEQYF
TRBV28	.	TRBJ1-2	TRBD1	TGTGCCAGCAGTTTTGAGGGGGCGCGTGGCTACACCTTC	CASSFEGARGYTF
TRBV6-5	.	TRBJ2-1	TRBD2	TGTGCCAGCAGTTACTCAAGCGGGAGGAGGTACAATGAGCAGTTCTTC	CASSYSSGRRYNEQFF
TRBV29-1	once	TRBJ2-3	TRBD2	TGCAGCGTTGTAGCGGGAGCGGGAGATACGCAGTATTTT	CSVVAGAGDTQYF
TRBV18	.	TRBJ2-5	.	TGTGCCAGCTCACAGGTGGTATCGAGCACACAAGAGACCCAGTACTTC	CASSQVVSSTQETQYF
TRBV4-3	once	TRBJ2-5	.	TGCGCCAGCAGCCAAGATCAATTAGGGATAGAGACCCAGTACTTC	CASSQDQLGIETQYF
TRBV7-9	.	TRBJ2-7	.	TGTGCCAGCAGTCGTTCCGGGGGGCGTTACGAGCAGTACTTC	CASSRSGGRYEQYF
TRBV25-1	once	TRBJ2-2	.	TGTGCCAGCAGTGACCGACAGAACACCGGGGAGCTGTTTTTT	CASSDRQNTGELFF
TRBV2	.	TRBJ1-2	.	TGTGCCAGCAGCCCTGAAAACATACATAATGGCTACACCTTC	CASSPENIHNGYTF
TRBV9	once	TRBJ2-5	TRBD2	TGTGCCAGCAGCCCTAGGACTAGCGGGAGTTTCGAGACCCAGTACTTC	CASSPRTSGSFETQYF
TRBV18	.	TRBJ2-7	TRBD2	TGTGCCAGCTCTTCCGCTACCCTTAGCGGGACCAACAACTACGAGCAGTACTTC	CASSSATLSGTNNYEQYF
TRBV11-2	.	TRBJ2-7	TRBD1	TGTGCCAGCAGCCGACAGGGGGCCTACGAGCAGTACTTC	CASSRQGAYEQYF
TRBV4-1	.	TRBJ2-7	.	TGCGCCAGCAGCCAGACGACAGCCGAGCAGTACTTC	CASSQTTAEQYF
TRBV27	once	TRBJ2-5	TRBD2	TGTGCCAGTCGAAGACTAGCGGGAGTAAAGACCCAGTACTTC	CASRRLAGVKTQYF
TRBV9	.	TRBJ2-2	.	TGTGCCAGCAACCCTGGTATTTCCGGGGAGCTGTTTTTT	CASNPGISGELFF
TRBV5-8	.	TRBJ2-5	.	TGTGCCAGCAGCTGGGATAACCAAGAGACCCAGTACTTC	CASSWDNQETQYF
TRBV4-1	.	TRBJ2-7	.	TGCGCCAGCAGCCGGTCCCAACCCTACGAGCAGTACTTC	CASSRSQPYEQYF
TRBV20-1	.	TRBJ1-4	.	TGCAGTGCTAGGCGTGAAAAACTGTTTTTT	CSARREKLFF
TRBV7-7	.	TRBJ2-5	TRBD2	TGTGCCAGCAGCTTAGGGAGCGGGAGGGCTTCTCGGGAGACCCAGTACTTC	CASSLGSGRASRETQYF
TRBV5-5	.	TRBJ2-7	TRBD2	TGTGCCAGCAGGGTCAGGGAGGGCACCTACGAGCAGTACTTC	CASRVREGTYEQYF